Presented here are 3 T cell receptor beta chains from one specimen sequenced in a study of tumor and adjacent non-tumor tissue in lung cancer. The template was RNA from unsorted bulk tissue. A modified ARM-PCR protocol with three rounds of nested PCR amplified TCRbeta. Each CDR3 protein gets one entry after TCRdb re-called the multiplex PCR reads with MiXCR. This repertoire shows approximately 120,000 distinct CDR3 sequences, roughly 64% found once; its top ten account for 9.5% to 15%. Material for sequencing was lung tumor tissue. These receptors were obtained from a man aged 30 to 39 with non-small cell lung cancer.

This clonotype was seen at least ten times. This chain joins TRBV6-5 and TRBJ2-7, with D maybe TRBD1 (6 bases). There are 14 residues in the CDR3. V was pared by 8 bases and J by 3 bases, with 17 bases between. The V gene's germline CDR1 is MNHEY and CDR2 SVGAGI. CDR3 protein: CASAEDRGSYEQYF. The CDR3 bases are TGTGCCAGCGCTGAGGACAGAGGCAGCTACGAGCAGTACTTC.

This chain connects TRBV4-2 to TRBJ2-2; the D is unclear. The CDR3 is made up of 14 amino acids. With 4 bases removed from V and 10 bases from J, the gap between germline ends came to 16 bases. Germline V gives CDR1 LGHNA, CDR2 YNFKEQ. As DNA, the CDR3 is TGTGCCAGCAGCCGTTGGCTCTACATACCGGAGCTGTTTTTT. Amino acids: CASSRWLYIPELFF.

Concerning this clonotype: The junction departs from germline at one end; a sequencing error may be responsible. V is TRBV7-2 and J is TRBJ2-3, with TRBD2 identical over 8 bases. The germline V gene encodes CDR1 SGHTA and CDR2 FQGNSA. This CDR3 contains 11 residues. The CDR3 sequence is CTGSLAGLQYF. Written as DNA, the CDR3 is TGTACCGGCAGCTTAGCGGGACTGCAGTATTTT.